This T cell receptor beta chain was recovered during a study of OX40 agonist ivuxolimab in advanced cancers. The CDR3 runs to 12 residues. In germline, CDR1 is SQVTM, CDR2 ANQGSEA. V lost 6 bases to trimming and J lost 1 base, with 9 bases between them. TCRdb keeps only in-frame clones here, not all; method: immunoSEQ multiplex PCR. The sample records about 46,000 clones, roughly 90% being singletons. With regard to this clone: Its antigen remains unknown.

Patients with autoimmune history or systemic immunosuppression were excluded. Study-wide results and caveats: Some of the lowest clonal expansion was seen in partial responders at 0.1-3.0 mg/kg.

The chain uses TRBV29-1 and TRBJ1-1; D is undetermined. The clonotype originates from an adult with an advanced solid tumor such as melanoma, head and neck, liver or kidney cancer. Sequencing was performed on CD4+ or CD8+ T cells sorted from blood, taken in a trial of the OX40 agonist ivuxolimab. The CDR3 DNA reads TGCAGCGTCCTGGCGCCGAACACTGAAGCTTTCTTT. This sequence encodes CSVLAPNTEAFF.